This T cell receptor beta chain was profiled in a study of T cell repertoires in cytomegalovirus infection. Across the whole study: Through public TCR beta signatures, both CMV infection and matching HLA type were indicated.

Germline CDR1 is SSHAT and CDR2 is FNYEAQ (reference sequence). This CDR3 has 18 amino acids. MiXCR, run by TCRdb on the reads, gives a single entry per CDR3 protein. The sample lists some 150,000 distinct CDR3 sequences; about 6.5% were seen once. The table lists this clonotype with many counts. Its antigen is unknown. The junction differs from germline at one of its ends, possibly a read error. Study-level points and caveats: The ex vivo response showed dominance by HLA-C-restricted CMV-specific TCR beta clonotypes. Public TCR beta family frequency separated CMV-and-HLA carriers, including in an independent cohort.

The source of this sequence is a human donor in good health (CMV status not recorded). Some clones in this sample may be carry-over from other donors' samples. Sequenced material: PBMCs. The chain has TRBV7-7 and TRBJ2-3; a weak D match, TRBD1 (5 bases). This CDR3 is CASSLPERQSDRTDTQYF. The CDR3 nucleotides read TGTGCTAGCAGCTTACCCGAACGACAGTCCGATCGCACAGATACGCAGTATTTT.